The 30 T cell receptor beta chains given below trace back to one sample, sequenced in a study of blood T cell repertoires in COVID-19. Here immunoSEQ multiplex PCR was the method, and the copy in TCRdb shows in-frame clones only, minus some. The sample has about 160,000 clones, 75% to 90% seen once. Source material: PBMCs or T cells enriched from blood (not recorded which). These receptors came from a woman aged 55-70 years who had recovered from COVID-19.

In the case of this clone: This CDR3 is also generated by other DNA sequences in the sample. This chain joins TRBV3-1 (or the pseudogene TRBV3-2) and TRBJ2-3; TRBD2 agrees at 9 bases. Germline V gene lookup returns CDR1 LGHDT and CDR2 YNNKEL (reference sequence). This CDR3 has 16 residues. Trimming removed 0 bases from V and 5 bases from J; junction bases left unmatched: 6. As DNA, the CDR3 is TGTGCCAGCAGCCAAGATTTGGCGGGGGGGTTAGATACGCAGTATTTT. Protein sequence: CASSQDLAGGLDTQYF.

The chain recombines TRBV28 with TRBJ1-5; no firm D call. The CDR3 spans 15 residues. Germline V gives CDR1 MDHEN, CDR2 SYDVKM. V was shortened by 4 bases and J by 0 bases, with 10 bases between the two germline ends. CDR3 sequence: CASSYWQVSNQPQHF. In DNA, the CDR3 is TGTGCCAGCAGTTATTGGCAGGTTAGCAATCAGCCCCAGCATTTT.

The CDR3 reads CASRGRDRGPGELFF. CDR3 bases: TGTGCCAGCAGAGGCCGGGACAGGGGGCCCGGGGAGCTGTTTTTT. The chain couples TRBV7-6 to TRBJ2-2; 12 bases agree with TRBD1. Losses at the gene ends were 6 bases for V and 6 bases for J; bases not matched to a gene: 5. Germline CDR1 is SGHVS and CDR2 is FNYEAQ. The length of the CDR3 is 15 residues.

V usage is TRBV19 and J usage is TRBJ2-1; a weak D match, TRBD2 (5 bases). Per the germline V gene, CDR1 is LNHDA and CDR2 is SQIVND (reference sequence). CDR3 size: 14 residues. Trimming shortened V by 5 bases and J by 3 bases, and 11 bases separated the two germline ends. The CDR3 protein is CASSGDYYYNEQFF. The CDR3 DNA reads as TGTGCCAGTAGTGGAGACTACTACTACAATGAGCAGTTCTTC.

V usage is TRBV12-3 or TRBV12-4 and J usage is TRBJ1-1; no definite D call. The germline V and J ends were trimmed by 2 bases and 5 bases, with 9 bases remaining between them. The CDR3 is made up of 13 amino acids. The CDR3, as DNA: TGTGCCAGCAGTTTACAGGAAGAGACTGAAGCTTTCTTT. As protein: CASSLQEETEAFF.

This rearrangement joins TRBV18 to TRBJ1-1, with TRBD1 as a possible D gene (5 bases). This CDR3 comprises 14 residues. V lost 3 bases and J 1 base, leaving 9 bases between the germline ends. Looked up from germline, CDR1 is KGHSH and CDR2 is LQKENI. CDR3 amino acids: CASSPGGGNTEAFF. The CDR3 DNA is TGTGCCAGCTCACCGGGGGGAGGGAACACTGAAGCTTTCTTT.

The chain carries TRBV21-1 and TRBJ1-2. TRBV21-1 constitutes a pseudogene. The CDR3 sequence is 13 residues long. As DNA, the CDR3 is TGTGCCAGCAGCAAAGTAGGCCGAGGGGGCTACACCTTC. It encodes CASSKVGRGGYTF.

This chain joins TRBV3-1 (or the pseudogene TRBV3-2) and TRBJ2-3, with 8 bases aligning to TRBD1. Germline CDR1 is LGHDT and CDR2 is YNNKEL (reference sequence). The junction had 6 bases not matched to a gene; V was cut back by 2 bases and J by 2 bases. CDR3 size: 16 residues. The DNA of the CDR3 is TGTGCCAGCAGCCAACGGGGACAGGAACTCACAGATACGCAGTATTTT. It codes for CASSQRGQELTDTQYF.

The chain combines TRBV30 with TRBJ1-1; 7 positions agree with TRBD1. Per germline, CDR1 GTSNPN and CDR2 SVGIG (reference sequence). This CDR3 has 13 residues. V lost 3 bases and J lost 6; bases outside the gene matches: 7. CDR3 in DNA: TGTGCCTGGAGCCAGGGGGTCTGGGCTGAAGCTTTCTTT. Amino acid sequence: CAWSQGVWAEAFF.

On this clone: No DNA is shown, since the ends of the CDR3 on it are uncertain; the CDR3 is the one TCRdb lists. The chain joins TRBV21-1 to TRBJ2-7; the D call in the table, TRBD1, was not verified against the DNA. TRBV21-1 is noted as a pseudogene. The CDR3 is 18 amino acids in total, end residues counted. CDR3 sequence: CASSRSITVGTGTYEQYF.

The chain employs TRBV30 and TRBJ1-4, with a possible D match to TRBD1 (5 bases). This CDR3 contains 15 residues. V lost 3 bases and J lost 2, with 13 bases in between. Germline V gene data show CDR1 as GTSNPN and CDR2 as SVGIG (reference sequence). CDR3 protein: CAWSPRGVTNEKLFF. The CDR3 region has the DNA TGTGCCTGGAGCCCTCGGGGGGTTACTAATGAAAAACTGTTTTTT.

The V gene is TRBV27, the J gene TRBJ2-2; D perhaps matches TRBD2 (5 bases). The CDR3 is 15 residues long. Trimming shortened V by 3 bases and J by 1 base, and 9 bases separated the two germline ends. Germline V gives CDR1 MNHEY, CDR2 SMNVEV (reference sequence). In nucleotides, the CDR3 is TGTGCCAGCAGTTTTAGACTACAGAACACCGGGGAGCTGTTTTTT. This gives the protein CASSFRLQNTGELFF.

The chain carries TRBV30 and TRBJ1-1; TRBD1 aligns across 10 bases. Germline CDR1 and CDR2: GTSNPN and SVGIG (reference sequence). The CDR3 has 12 amino acids. The trim removed 3 bases at V and 5 bases at J, leaving 0 bases unmatched. CDR3 sequence reads: CAWRDRGTEAFF. The CDR3 bases are TGTGCCTGGAGGGACAGGGGGACTGAAGCTTTCTTT.

The chain uses TRBV7-8 and TRBJ2-7, with D maybe TRBD2 (5 bases). The length of the CDR3 is 13 residues. The V gene lost 2 bases and the J gene lost 6 bases, with 11 bases spanning the gap. Germline V lookup: CDR1 SGHVS, CDR2 FQNEAQ. CDR3 amino acids: CASSLSEGREQYF. CDR3 nucleotides: TGTGCCAGCAGCTTAAGCGAGGGCCGCGAGCAGTACTTC.

The CDR3 protein is CASSSTGEYTEAFF. The DNA for the CDR3 is TGCGCCAGCAGCTCCACAGGGGAGTACACTGAAGCTTTCTTT. The V gene is TRBV5-1, the J gene TRBJ1-1, with TRBD1 matching over 7 bases. Germline V CDR1 and CDR2: SGHRS, YFSETQ. The CDR3 runs to 14 residues. After removal of 3 bases from V and 3 bases from J, the junction contained 5 bases not matched to a gene.

The gene calls are TRBV19 and TRBJ1-2; D possibly corresponds to TRBD1 (6 bases). The V gene lost 3 bases and the J gene lost 5 bases, with 19 bases spanning the gap. Germline loops: CDR1 LNHDA, CDR2 SQIVND (reference sequence). This CDR3 has 16 residues. In DNA form, the CDR3 reads TGTGCCAGTAGTATTCAAGGGGGATTAGGCGTTTATGGCTACACCTTC. This gives the protein CASSIQGGLGVYGYTF. Variable domain in full (rest from reference TRBV19 and TRBJ1-2): DGGITQSPKYLFRKEGQNVTLSCEQNLNHDAMYWYRQDPGQGLRLIYYSQIVNDFQKGDIAEGYSVSREKKESFPLTVTSAQKNPTAFYLCASSIQGGLGVYGYTFGSGTRLTVV.

The V and J genes are TRBV5-8 and TRBJ2-5; the match to TRBD2 covers 9 bases. V was clipped by 0 bases and J by 2 bases; unmatched bases: 8. Germline V lookup: CDR1 SGHTS, CDR2 YDEGEE. There are 17 residues in the CDR3. The DNA of the CDR3 is TGTGCCAGCAGCTTGGGCGGGGGGGCCCAAACACAAGAGACCCAGTACTTC. Protein product: CASSLGGGAQTQETQYF.

The chain combines TRBV5-1 with TRBJ1-1; D is ambiguous. The CDR3 is 16 amino acids. CDR1 is SGHRS and CDR2 is YFSETQ in the germline V gene. The V and J ends lost 1 base and 0 bases respectively, with 13 bases between them. In DNA form, the CDR3 reads TGCGCCAGCAGCTTGACGAATATAGCTCTGAACACTGAAGCTTTCTTT. It specifies CASSLTNIALNTEAFF.

The J gene is TRBJ2-5, the V gene TRBV19; possibly TRBD1 for D (6 bases). Per the germline V gene, CDR1 is LNHDA and CDR2 is SQIVND (reference sequence). CDR3 length equals 16 residues. The V gene lost 5 bases and the J gene lost 4 bases, with 20 bases spanning the gap. For the CDR3, the DNA is TGTGCCAGTAGTGGAAGGGCAGGGGCATTCCGAGAGACCCAGTACTTC. As protein: CASSGRAGAFRETQYF.

This chain uses TRBV27 with TRBJ2-1; tentatively, D is TRBD1 (5 bases). This CDR3 spans 15 amino acids. Per germline, CDR1 MNHEY and CDR2 SMNVEV (reference sequence). The germline V and J ends were trimmed by 1 base and 6 bases, with 13 bases remaining between them. The CDR3 spells CASSLFSGIGNEQFF. CDR3 sequence (DNA): TGTGCCAGCAGTTTATTCTCAGGGATTGGCAATGAGCAGTTCTTC.

The chain couples TRBV6-5 to TRBJ1-1; D is ambiguous. Trimming removed 6 bases from V and 6 bases from J, with 11 bases in between. From germline, CDR1 is MNHEY and CDR2 SVGAGI. The CDR3 length is 12 residues. The chain's CDR3 is CASREGGPEAFF. The CDR3 DNA follows: TGTGCCAGCAGAGAGGGAGGGCCTGAAGCTTTCTTT.

This sequence joins TRBV4-1 and TRBJ1-4, with 10 bases aligning to TRBD1. V shed 2 bases, J shed 8 bases, and the junction held 8 bases outside the gene matches. The CDR3 consists of 16 residues. Germline lookup yields CDR1 MGHRA and CDR2 YSYEKL. Written as DNA, the CDR3 is TGCGCCAGCAGCCAAAATTCGGGACAGGGGCGGGAAAAACTGTTTTTT. Protein sequence: CASSQNSGQGREKLFF.

J is TRBJ1-1 and V is TRBV5-1; 7 bases fit TRBD1. There are 14 residues in the CDR3. Looked up from germline, CDR1 is SGHRS and CDR2 is YFSETQ. The ends lost 3 bases at V and 1 base at J; junction bases unmatched: 3. CDR3 loop: CASSYGTANTEAFF. The CDR3 nucleotides are TGCGCCAGCAGCTACGGGACAGCGAACACTGAAGCTTTCTTT.

The chain has TRBV4-1 and TRBJ2-1, with 8 positions matching TRBD1. Germline values: CDR1 MGHRA, CDR2 YSYEKL. CDR3 length: 18 amino acids. V was clipped by 4 bases and J by 1 base; unmatched bases: 12. The CDR3 DNA reads TGCGCCAGCAGCCCAAGAGGGGGCCAGGGGGCTTCCTACAATGAGCAGTTCTTC. Encoded protein: CASSPRGGQGASYNEQFF.

The V and J genes are TRBV10-1 and TRBJ1-2; D perhaps matches TRBD1 (5 bases). CDR1 and CDR2 from the germline V gene are WNHNN and SYGVQD (reference sequence). This CDR3 contains 12 residues. V gave up 6 bases and J gave up 4 bases, with 9 bases separating them. CDR3 coding DNA: TGCGCCAGCAGGCAGGGCGGCTATGGCTACACCTTC. This codes for CASRQGGYGYTF.

V gene TRBV18 combines with J gene TRBJ1-4; 9 bases line up with TRBD1. Germline-derived CDR1 and CDR2 are KGHSH and LQKENI. V was clipped by 5 bases and J by 4 bases; unmatched bases: 8. The CDR3 extends over 16 amino acids. CDR3 sequence: CASSANRGQVNEKLFF. CDR3 sequence (DNA): TGTGCCAGCTCAGCCAACAGGGGGCAAGTTAATGAAAAACTGTTTTTT.

CDR3 nucleotide sequence: TGTGCCACCAGTGGTACCGGGACACCAAGTTATGGCTACACCTTC. Translating it yields CATSGTGTPSYGYTF. The rearrangement uses TRBV24-1 and TRBJ1-2; tentative D call: TRBD1 (6 bases). The CDR3 contains 15 residues. Germline loops: CDR1 KGHDR, CDR2 SFDVKD. Deletions cut 5 bases from V and 5 bases from J, with 17 bases between.

For this clone: Other DNA sequences within the sample encode an identical CDR3. The chain uses TRBV7-6 and TRBJ1-1, with a weak D call TRBD1 (6 bases). The germline gives CDR1 SGHVS, CDR2 FNYEAQ. V shed 6 bases and J shed 5 bases, with 13 bases lying between them. This CDR3 has 13 amino acids. For the CDR3, the DNA is TGTGCCAGCAGACAGGGTGTGGTGACTGAAGCTTTCTTT. Translating gives CASRQGVVTEAFF.

This clone came up a few times. V usage is TRBV30 and J usage is TRBJ2-7; 9 positions agree with TRBD1. The V and J ends lost 5 bases and 2 bases, in that order; junction bases with no gene match: 4. The germline CDR1 and CDR2 sequences are GTSNPN and SVGIG (reference sequence). There are 13 residues in the CDR3. The CDR3 sequence: CAWARDRAYEQYF. CDR3 DNA: TGTGCCTGGGCCCGGGACAGGGCCTACGAGCAGTACTTC.

The chain recombines TRBV20-1 with TRBJ1-2; 7 bases align to TRBD1. Germline assignment: CDR1 DFQATT and CDR2 SNEGSKA (reference sequence). This CDR3 spans 12 amino acids. After removal of 3 bases from V and 8 bases from J, the junction contained 6 bases not matched to a gene. CDR3 sequence (DNA): TGCAGTGCTAGTCAGGGGGATGAGGGCTACACCTTC. Its protein is CSASQGDEGYTF.